Listed below are T cell receptor beta chains from one sample, sequenced in a study of T cell responses to AZD1222 COVID-19 vaccine. Only in-frame clones appear in the TCRdb table, and some are missing; sequencing was by immunoSEQ multiplex PCR. This sample carries just over 60,000 clones, roughly 80% of them seen once, and the ten largest clones take over 13%. The material sequenced was peripheral blood, taken on day 0 of AZD1222 vaccination. The source is an adult in good health. CDR3s leave out the opening cysteine and the closing phenylalanine or tryptophan. The order of the fields is clone size, J gene, V gene, CDR3 length, CDR3 protein. Clone size is shown for a subset of rows, as once, few, many or a class of expanded clone.

>NA|TRBJ2-7|TRBV24-1|12
ATSDGTSTYEQY
>NA|TRBJ1-4|TRBV6-1|14
ASSGDPGSTNEKLF
>NA|TRBJ2-3|TRBV4-1|12
ASSQRTGRDTQY
>NA|TRBJ2-2|TRBV10-2|11
ASGDRADGELF
>NA|TRBJ1-1|TRBV6-2/TRBV6-3|12
ASSTTLSNTEAF
>NA|TRBJ2-2|TRBV7-2|12
ASSPGQGAGELF
>NA|TRBJ1-1|TRBV20-1|9
SARDPGKAF
>NA|TRBJ2-7|TRBV6-5|11
ASSDRRASEQY
>NA|TRBJ1-1|TRBV4-2|14
ASSPGVSGLNTEAF
>NA|TRBJ1-5|TRBV19|13
ASSIGLQGRQPQH
>NA|TRBJ2-2|TRBV25-1|13
ASSEDYRDSGGLF
>NA|TRBJ1-1|TRBV27|11
ASSLGPTGEAF
>few|TRBJ1-2|TRBV19|11
ASSPQTLDGYT
>NA|TRBJ2-3|TRBV4-3|10
ASSQKVVSRY
>NA|TRBJ1-2|TRBV9|13
ASSVKPDTIGGYT
>NA|TRBJ2-7|TRBV15|14
ATSRGPLIEGYEQY
>NA|TRBJ2-7|TRBV5-1|12
ASSSGQPAYEQY
>once|TRBJ2-5|TRBV29-1|9
SVGGLETQY
>NA|TRBJ2-1|TRBV18|13
ASSPVQRGYNEQF
>NA|TRBJ1-1|TRBV24-1|9
ATRRGGEAF
>few|TRBJ1-2|TRBV6-5|11
ASSKTGEYGYT
>NA|TRBJ2-1|TRBV21-1|13
ASSKEGVSYNEQF
>NA|TRBJ1-4|TRBV27|13
ASFTQLATNEKLF
>NA|TRBJ1-1|TRBV7-2|11
ASSLKWNTEAF
>NA|TRBJ1-4|TRBV6-6|12
ASRANRGGEKLF
>NA|TRBJ1-2|TRBV5-6|12
ASRASGLSYGYT
>NA|TRBJ2-7|TRBV24-1|10
ATSDPPGEQY
>NA|TRBJ1-1|TRBV27|13
ASTWWDRVNTEAF
>NA|TRBJ2-2|TRBV7-7|13
ASSPGTGATGELF